What follows are 22 T cell receptor beta chains derived from one specimen sequenced in a study of beta chain features in type 1 diabetes. Overall study findings and caveats: Patients with Type 1 diabetes showed moderately but significantly shorter TCRB CDR3s in all four CD4+ subsets.

No antigen is known for these receptors. Of the isolated RNA, all was reverse transcribed, and so the sequenced material was expressed TCRB transcripts. TCRdb's copy holds only in-frame clones and misses some; the assay was immunoSEQ multiplex PCR. The sample holds a few hundred thousand clones, around 10% seen once. Input material: central memory CD4+ T cells from blood. These receptors were obtained from a young man with type 1 diabetes.

This clone was recorded only once. Here the CDR3 reads CASSRQGRETQYF. For the CDR3, the DNA is TGTGCCAGTAGCAGGCAGGGTCGAGAGACCCAGTACTTC. V and J are TRBV19 and TRBJ2-5, with D tentatively TRBD1 (5 bases). Trimming took off 6 bases at V and 4 bases at J, with 12 bases between the two ends. The CDR3 is made up of 13 amino acids. From germline, CDR1 is LNHDA and CDR2 SQIVND (reference sequence).

This clone appeared a few times. V usage is TRBV7-9 and J usage is TRBJ2-7; TRBD1 is a possible D gene (6 bases). Germline V gives CDR1 SEHNR, CDR2 FQNEAQ (reference sequence). V shed 6 bases and J shed 6 bases, with 12 bases lying between them. CDR3 size: 12 residues. The CDR3 DNA sequence: TGTGCCAGCAGGCTACAGGGAAGCGAGCAGTACTTC. It is translated as CASRLQGSEQYF.

This clone has a handful of counts. The chain employs TRBV5-6 and TRBJ1-6, with D possibly TRBD1 on 5 matching bases. CDR3 length equals 14 residues. Trimming pared 1 base from V and 7 bases from J, leaving 9 bases between. The germline gives CDR1 SGHDT, CDR2 YYEEEE. CDR3 in amino acids: CASSLRDGNSPLHF. CDR3 nucleotide sequence: TGTGCCAGCAGCTTGAGGGACGGGAATTCACCCCTCCACTTT.

The genes are TRBV18 and TRBJ2-7; weak D call: TRBD1 (5 bases). Germline CDR1 reads KGHSH; CDR2 reads LQKENI. CDR3 length equals 14 residues. V was cut by 6 bases and J by 2 bases, with 14 bases left in between. CDR3 sequence: CASSVGQKPYEQYF. CDR3 DNA: TGTGCCAGCTCCGTGGGGCAGAAGCCCTACGAGCAGTACTTC.

The V gene is TRBV28, the J gene TRBJ2-7; D is unclear. The CDR3 consists of 14 residues. Germline lookup yields CDR1 MDHEN and CDR2 SYDVKM. Trimming stripped 5 bases from V and 2 bases from J, with 13 bases between. Written as DNA, the CDR3 is TGTGCCAGCAGTCCCCGATTGAGTCCCTACGAGCAGTACTTC. This sequence encodes CASSPRLSPYEQYF. Supplemented by reference TRBV28 and TRBJ2-7, the full variable domain reads DVKVTQSSRYLVKRTGEKVFLECVQDMDHENMFWYRQDPGLGLRLIYFSYDVKMKEKGDIPEGYSVSREKKERFSLILESASTNQTSMYLCASSPRLSPYEQYFGPGTRLTVT.

As for this clone: Other DNA variants within this sample encode the same CDR3. The V gene is TRBV19, the J gene TRBJ2-2; D remains ambiguous. V was pared by 4 bases and J by 2 bases, with 5 bases between. There are 13 residues in the CDR3. Germline assignment: CDR1 LNHDA and CDR2 SQIVND (reference sequence). CDR3 nucleotides: TGTGCCAGTAGTAACCCAAACACCGGGGAGCTGTTTTTT. Amino acid sequence: CASSNPNTGELFF.

There are many counts of this clone. V and J are TRBV14 and TRBJ2-3, with 9 bases fitting TRBD2. Germline CDR1 is SGHDN and CDR2 is FVKESK. This CDR3 has 14 residues. Germline trimming cut 3 bases from V and 3 bases from J; bases unmatched to any gene: 1. This CDR3 reads CASSQGLATDTQYF. CDR3 DNA: TGTGCCAGCAGCCAGGGACTAGCAACAGATACGCAGTATTTT.

The table lists this clone with many counts. The chain combines TRBV7-2 with TRBJ2-7; D remains unclear. This CDR3 is 11 amino acids long. Trimming took 5 bases from V and 3 from J, leaving 5 bases between them. Germline CDR1 SGHTA, CDR2 FQGNSA. CDR3 in DNA: TGTGCCAGCAGCGTCGTCTACGAGCAGTACTTC. The encoded protein is CASSVVYEQYF.

This clone has ten or more counts. The chain combines TRBV10-3 with TRBJ2-1; 8 nucleotides agree with TRBD2. The CDR3 consists of 15 residues. Germline CDR1 reads ENHRY; CDR2 reads SYGVKD. Unmatched junction bases numbered 7, after V lost 0 bases and J lost 9 bases. The CDR3 reads CAISESGREGAEQFF. The CDR3 DNA is TGTGCCATCAGTGAGTCGGGACGGGAGGGCGCTGAGCAGTTCTTC.

This clone was seen more than once but under ten times. In DNA form, the CDR3 reads TGTGCCAGCAGCGTAGATCCTAGCGGGTACACCGGGGAGCTGTTTTTT. It specifies CASSVDPSGYTGELFF. The chain has TRBV9 and TRBJ2-2, with 8 bases matching TRBD2. V shed 0 bases, J shed 3 bases, and the junction held 4 bases outside the gene matches. The CDR3 extends over 16 amino acids. CDR1 is SGDLS and CDR2 is YYNGEE in the germline V gene.

The chain carries TRBV7-8 and TRBJ1-4; no reliable D call. This CDR3 spans 14 amino acids. Germline V lookup: CDR1 SGHVS, CDR2 FQNEAQ. The V end lost 2 bases, the J end lost 6 bases, and 10 bases lay between the germline ends. CDR3 DNA: TGTGCCAGCAGCTTAAGAGGGAGGGATGAAAAACTGTTTTTT. As protein: CASSLRGRDEKLFF.

In this sample, this clone turned up a few times. The chain uses TRBV11-2 and TRBJ1-1; a weak D match, TRBD1 (6 bases). Germline lookup yields CDR1 SGHAT and CDR2 FQNNGV. CDR3 length equals 14 residues. V was trimmed by 2 bases and J by 5 bases, leaving 12 bases between them. The CDR3, as DNA: TGTGCCAGCAGCTTAAGCCAGGGGTTGACTGAAGCTTTCTTT. Translating gives CASSLSQGLTEAFF.

The chain combines TRBV29-1 with TRBJ2-2; D perhaps matches TRBD2 (6 bases). The germline V and J ends were trimmed by 3 bases and 2 bases, with 10 bases remaining between them. The CDR3 is 14 amino acids. Per the germline V gene, CDR1 is SQVTM and CDR2 is ANQGSEA. CDR3 amino acids: CSVDGGTNTGELFF. CDR3 DNA sequence: TGCAGCGTTGACGGCGGGACTAACACCGGGGAGCTGTTTTTT.

The rearrangement uses TRBV4-2 and TRBJ2-1, with a possible D match to TRBD1 (5 bases). Trimming removed 1 base at V and 5 bases at J, with 15 bases between. This CDR3 comprises 16 residues. The germline V gene has CDR1 LGHNA and CDR2 YNFKEQ. The CDR3 is CASSQGRPGSNNEQFF. In DNA form, the CDR3 reads TGTGCCAGCAGCCAAGGGCGCCCAGGGTCGAACAATGAGCAGTTCTTC.

The rearrangement joins TRBV18 to TRBJ1-5, with a tentative D call TRBD1 (5 bases). The length of the CDR3 is 14 residues. V lost 6 bases, J lost 2 bases, and 11 bases lay in between. CDR1 and CDR2 from the germline V gene are KGHSH and LQKENI. Here the CDR3 DNA reads TGTGCCAGCTCCGAGGGGTCTGGCAATCAGCCCCAGCATTTT. This sequence encodes CASSEGSGNQPQHF.

The chain uses TRBV4-2 and TRBJ2-3; D might be TRBD2 (5 bases). The CDR3 length is 15 residues. Germline V gives CDR1 LGHNA, CDR2 YNFKEQ. V was clipped by 2 bases and J by 5 bases, with 14 bases between them. The CDR3 nucleotides are TGTGCCAGCAGCCAAAGCCCGGGAAACGGAGATACGCAGTATTTT. The encoded protein is CASSQSPGNGDTQYF.

DNA for the CDR3: TGTGCCTGGAGTGATCGGACAGGCGAAGCTTTCTTT. As protein: CAWSDRTGEAFF. V is TRBV30 and J is TRBJ1-1, with 7 bases identical to TRBD1. Germline V lookup: CDR1 GTSNPN, CDR2 SVGIG (reference sequence). J gave up 8 bases and V 1 base, and 4 bases lay outside the gene matches. This CDR3 is 12 amino acids long.

There are a few counts of this clone. This CDR3 reads CASSPLGGGPNTEAFF. The CDR3, as DNA: TGTGCCAGCTCACCACTTGGGGGGGGACCTAACACTGAAGCTTTCTTT. The gene calls are TRBV18 and TRBJ1-1, with a tentative D call TRBD1 (5 bases). CDR3 length: 16 amino acids. In germline, CDR1 is KGHSH, CDR2 LQKENI. Trimming pared 1 base from V and 2 bases from J, leaving 14 bases between.

The CDR3 DNA is TGTGCCAGCAAAGGGGGAACGGGGACCTACGAGCAGTACTTC. It specifies CASKGGTGTYEQYF. This chain connects TRBV2 to TRBJ2-7, with D possibly being TRBD1 (6 bases). Trimming stripped 7 bases from V and 2 bases from J, with 15 bases between. This CDR3 region has 14 residues. Germline values: CDR1 SNHLY, CDR2 FYNNEI.

The sample holds a few counts of this clone. The rearrangement joins TRBV5-1 to TRBJ2-3; D not certain. The germline V and J ends were trimmed by 0 bases and 2 bases, with 10 bases remaining between them. The CDR3 runs 15 residues. Germline V gives CDR1 SGHRS, CDR2 YFSETQ. The CDR3 loop reads CASSLVGETTDTQYF. The CDR3 coding sequence is TGCGCCAGCAGCTTGGTTGGAGAAACCACAGATACGCAGTATTTT.

V is TRBV7-2 and J is TRBJ2-3, with TRBD2 matching over 7 bases. The V segment lost 1 base and the J segment 5 bases; nucleotides outside the gene matches: 12. This CDR3 has 17 residues. CDR1 and CDR2 from the germline V gene are SGHTA and FQGNSA. Here the CDR3 DNA reads TGTGCCAGCAGCTTAGTATTTGCGGGAGTCAAGGGAGATACGCAGTATTTT. As protein: CASSLVFAGVKGDTQYF. Using reference TRBV7-2 and TRBJ2-3 for the parts outside the CDR3, the full variable domain is GAGVSQSPSNKVTEKGKDVELRCDPISGHTALYWYRQSLGQGLEFLIYFQGNSAPDKSGLPSDRFSAERTGGSVSTLTIQRTQQEDSAVYLCASSLVFAGVKGDTQYFGPGTRLTVL.

CDR3 protein: CASSLDQVLNQPQHF. The CDR3 DNA reads as TGTGCCAGCAGCTTAGATCAGGTACTAAATCAGCCCCAGCATTTT. The chain combines TRBV7-2 with TRBJ1-5, with D unresolved. Germline V gene sequence: CDR1 SGHTA, CDR2 FQGNSA. With 1 base removed from V and 4 bases from J, the gap between germline ends came to 11 bases. The CDR3 has 15 amino acids.